This T cell receptor (beta chain) was sequenced in a study of blood T cells in healthy people across ages. This clonotype showed up just a few times. Its antigen is still unknown. Together with a sample-barcoded 5' primer, a J-beta primer mix was included in a second PCR lasting about 7 to 12 cycles. Each cDNA molecule carried a tag from a template-switch adaptor that contained 12 random nucleotides. TCRdb reprocessed the 5' RACE reads via MiXCR and lists one record per CDR3 protein. Of fewer than 1,000,000 distinct CDR3 sequences listed, about half are singletons. Study findings and constraints: Aged donors had fewer naive CD4+ cells and lower diversity than long-lived donors.

CDR1 SGHVS and CDR2 FQNEAQ come from the germline V gene. The CDR3 spans 15 residues. V trimming: 10 bases; J trimming: 1 base; junction bases outside the gene matches: 6. The rearrangement joins TRBV7-8 to TRBJ2-3; TRBD1 aligns across 12 bases. The sample was blood. The sequence was collected from an elderly man in good health. CDR3 DNA sequence: TGTGCCACCGGGACAGGGGGCGCGGGCACAGATACGCAGTATTTT. Translation: CATGTGGAGTDTQYF.